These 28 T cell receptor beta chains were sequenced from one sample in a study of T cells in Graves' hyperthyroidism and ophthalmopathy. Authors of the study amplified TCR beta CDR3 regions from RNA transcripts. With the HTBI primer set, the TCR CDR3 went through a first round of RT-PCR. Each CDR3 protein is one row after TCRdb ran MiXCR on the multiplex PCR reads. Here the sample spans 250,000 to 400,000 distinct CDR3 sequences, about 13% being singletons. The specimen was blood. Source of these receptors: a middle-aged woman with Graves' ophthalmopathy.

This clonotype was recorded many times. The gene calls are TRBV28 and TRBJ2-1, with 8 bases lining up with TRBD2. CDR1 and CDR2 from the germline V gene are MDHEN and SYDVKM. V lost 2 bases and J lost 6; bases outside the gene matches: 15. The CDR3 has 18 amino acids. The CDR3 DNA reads TGTGCCAGCAGTTTAACGAGGCCCGGGACTAGGGACCTCAATGAGCAGTTCTTC. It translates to CASSLTRPGTRDLNEQFF.

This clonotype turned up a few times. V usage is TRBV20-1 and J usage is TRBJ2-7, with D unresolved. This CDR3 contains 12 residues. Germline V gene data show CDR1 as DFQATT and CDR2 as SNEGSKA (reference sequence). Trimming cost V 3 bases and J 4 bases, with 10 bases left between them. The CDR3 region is CSARSDFYEQYF. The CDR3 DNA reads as TGCAGTGCTAGGTCCGACTTTTACGAGCAGTACTTC.

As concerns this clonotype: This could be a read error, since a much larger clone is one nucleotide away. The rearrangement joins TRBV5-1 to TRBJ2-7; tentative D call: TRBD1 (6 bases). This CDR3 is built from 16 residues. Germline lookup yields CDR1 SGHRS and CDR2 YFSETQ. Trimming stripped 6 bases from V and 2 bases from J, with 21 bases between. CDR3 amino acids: CASTKISDSSPYEQYF. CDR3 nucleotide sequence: TGCGCCAGCACTAAAATTTCGGACAGCAGCCCCTACGAGCAGTACTTC.

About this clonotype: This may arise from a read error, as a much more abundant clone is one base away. The CDR3 nucleotides read TGCAGTGCTGGAGACGACAGGCGGACGCGAAAACTGTTTTTT. It translates to CSAGDDRRTRKLFF. V is TRBV20-1 and J is TRBJ1-4, with D possibly being TRBD1 (6 bases). This CDR3 has 14 residues. CDR1 and CDR2 from the germline V gene are DFQATT and SNEGSKA (reference sequence).

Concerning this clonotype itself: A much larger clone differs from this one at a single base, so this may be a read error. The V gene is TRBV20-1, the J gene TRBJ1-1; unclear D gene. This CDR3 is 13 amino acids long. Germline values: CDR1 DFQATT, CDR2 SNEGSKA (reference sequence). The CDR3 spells CSPSVEVNTEAFF. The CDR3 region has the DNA TGCAGCCCGAGTGTGGAGGTGAACACTGAAGCTTTCTTT.

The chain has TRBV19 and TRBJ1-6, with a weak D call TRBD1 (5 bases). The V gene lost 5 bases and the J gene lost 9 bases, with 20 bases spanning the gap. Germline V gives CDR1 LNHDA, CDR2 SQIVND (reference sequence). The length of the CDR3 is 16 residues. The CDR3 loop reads CASSAGHLRSSSPLHF. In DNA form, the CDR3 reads TGTGCCAGTAGTGCCGGACACCTGAGATCTTCTTCACCCCTCCACTTT.

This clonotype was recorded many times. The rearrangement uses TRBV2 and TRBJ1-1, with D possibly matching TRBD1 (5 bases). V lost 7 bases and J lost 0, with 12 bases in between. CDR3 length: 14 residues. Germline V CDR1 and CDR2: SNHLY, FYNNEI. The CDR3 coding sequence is TGTGCCAGCATTCAGGGACGTATGAACACTGAAGCTTTCTTT. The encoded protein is CASIQGRMNTEAFF.

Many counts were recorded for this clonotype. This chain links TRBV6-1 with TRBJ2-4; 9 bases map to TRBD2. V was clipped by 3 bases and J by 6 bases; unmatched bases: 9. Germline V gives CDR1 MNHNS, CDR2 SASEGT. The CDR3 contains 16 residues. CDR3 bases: TGTGCCAGCAGTGAGGGGAGCGGGAGGACGGGAAACATTCAGTACTTC. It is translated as CASSEGSGRTGNIQYF.

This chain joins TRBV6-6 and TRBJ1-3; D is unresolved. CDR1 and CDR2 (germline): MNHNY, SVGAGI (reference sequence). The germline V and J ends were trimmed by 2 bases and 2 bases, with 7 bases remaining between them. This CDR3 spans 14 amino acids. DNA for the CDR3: TGTGCCAGCAGTTACGGGCGGACTGGAAACACCATATATTTT. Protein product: CASSYGRTGNTIYF.

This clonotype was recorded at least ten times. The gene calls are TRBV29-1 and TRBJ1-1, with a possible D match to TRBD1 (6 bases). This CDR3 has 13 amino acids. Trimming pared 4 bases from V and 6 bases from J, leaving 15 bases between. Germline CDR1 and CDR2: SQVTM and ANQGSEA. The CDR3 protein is CSVGAGASAEAFF. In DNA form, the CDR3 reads TGCAGCGTTGGCGCGGGGGCGAGCGCTGAAGCTTTCTTT. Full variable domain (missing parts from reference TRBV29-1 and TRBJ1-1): SAVISQKPSRDICQRGTSLTIQCQVDSQVTMMFWYRQQPGQSLTLIATANQGSEATYESGFVIDKFPISRPNLTFSTLTVSNMSPEDSSIYLCSVGAGASAEAFFGQGTRLTVV.

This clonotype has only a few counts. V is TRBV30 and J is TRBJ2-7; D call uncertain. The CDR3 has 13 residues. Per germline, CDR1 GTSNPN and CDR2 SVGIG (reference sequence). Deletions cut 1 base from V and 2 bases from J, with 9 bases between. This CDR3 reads CAWSGAMTYEQYF. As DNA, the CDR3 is TGTGCCTGGAGTGGGGCCATGACCTACGAGCAGTACTTC.

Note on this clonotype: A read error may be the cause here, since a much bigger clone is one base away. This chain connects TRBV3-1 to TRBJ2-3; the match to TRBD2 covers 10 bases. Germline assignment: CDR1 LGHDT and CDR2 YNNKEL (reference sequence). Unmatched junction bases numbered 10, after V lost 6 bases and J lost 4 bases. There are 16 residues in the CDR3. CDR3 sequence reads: CASSFKPSGRADTQYF. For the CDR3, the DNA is TGTGCCAGCAGTTTCAAACCTAGCGGGAGAGCAGATACGCAGTATTTT.

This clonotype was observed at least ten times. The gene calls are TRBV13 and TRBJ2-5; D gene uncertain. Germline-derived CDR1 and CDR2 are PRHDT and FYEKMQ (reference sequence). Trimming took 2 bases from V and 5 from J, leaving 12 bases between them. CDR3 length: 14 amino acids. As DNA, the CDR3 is TGTGCCAGCAGCTTAAAGGCCGTGGGGGAGACCCAGTACTTC. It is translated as CASSLKAVGETQYF.

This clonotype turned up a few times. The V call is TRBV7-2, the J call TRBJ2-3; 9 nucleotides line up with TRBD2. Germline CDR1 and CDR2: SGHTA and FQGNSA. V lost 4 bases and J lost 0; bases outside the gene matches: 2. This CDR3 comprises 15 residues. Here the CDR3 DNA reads TGTGCCAGCAGCTCTCTAGCGGGGAGCACAGATACGCAGTATTTT. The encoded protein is CASSSLAGSTDTQYF.

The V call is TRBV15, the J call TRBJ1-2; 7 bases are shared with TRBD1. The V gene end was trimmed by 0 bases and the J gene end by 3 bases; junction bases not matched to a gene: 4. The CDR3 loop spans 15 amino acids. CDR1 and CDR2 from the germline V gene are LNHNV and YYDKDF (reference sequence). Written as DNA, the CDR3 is TGTGCCACCAGCAGAGAAGAAGGGACAGACTATGGCTACACCTTC. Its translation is CATSREEGTDYGYTF. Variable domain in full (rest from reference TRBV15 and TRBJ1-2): DAMVIQNPRYQVTQFGKPVTLSCSQTLNHNVMYWYQQKSSQAPKLLFHYYDKDFNNEADTPDNFQSRRPNTSFCFLDIRSPGLGDTAMYLCATSREEGTDYGYTFGSGTRLTVV.

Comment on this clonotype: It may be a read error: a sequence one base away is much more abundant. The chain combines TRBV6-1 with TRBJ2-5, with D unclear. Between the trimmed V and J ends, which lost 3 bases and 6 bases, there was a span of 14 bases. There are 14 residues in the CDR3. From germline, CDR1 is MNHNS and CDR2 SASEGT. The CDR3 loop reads CASSDVLGTKTQYF. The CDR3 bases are TGTGCCAGCAGTGACGTTTTGGGCACAAAGACCCAGTACTTC.

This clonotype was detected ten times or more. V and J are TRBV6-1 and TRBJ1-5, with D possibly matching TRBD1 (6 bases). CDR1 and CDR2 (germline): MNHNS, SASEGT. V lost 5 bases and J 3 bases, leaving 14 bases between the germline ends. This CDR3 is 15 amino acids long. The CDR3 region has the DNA TGTGCCAGCAGTCCGGACAGAAACTTCAATCAGCCCCAGCATTTT. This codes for CASSPDRNFNQPQHF.

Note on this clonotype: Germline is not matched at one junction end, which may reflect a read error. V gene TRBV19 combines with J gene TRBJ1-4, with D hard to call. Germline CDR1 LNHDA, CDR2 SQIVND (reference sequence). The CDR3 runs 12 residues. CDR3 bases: TGCGCCAGTAGTACGACGCGGGAAAAACTGTTTTTT. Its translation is CASSTTREKLFF.

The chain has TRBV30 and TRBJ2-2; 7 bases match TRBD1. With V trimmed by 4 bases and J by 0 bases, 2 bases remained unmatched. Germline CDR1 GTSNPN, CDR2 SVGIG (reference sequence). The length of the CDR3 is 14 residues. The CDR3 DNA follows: TGTGCCTGGAACAGGGGAGCGAACACCGGGGAGCTGTTTTTT. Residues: CAWNRGANTGELFF.

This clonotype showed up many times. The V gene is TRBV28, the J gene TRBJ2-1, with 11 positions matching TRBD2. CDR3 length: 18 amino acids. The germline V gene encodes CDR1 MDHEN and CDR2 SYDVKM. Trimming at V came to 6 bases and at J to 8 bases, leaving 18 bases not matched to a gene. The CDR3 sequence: CASSGTSGRPRWEDEQFF. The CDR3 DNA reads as TGTGCCAGCAGCGGAACTAGCGGGAGACCCCGATGGGAGGATGAGCAGTTCTTC.

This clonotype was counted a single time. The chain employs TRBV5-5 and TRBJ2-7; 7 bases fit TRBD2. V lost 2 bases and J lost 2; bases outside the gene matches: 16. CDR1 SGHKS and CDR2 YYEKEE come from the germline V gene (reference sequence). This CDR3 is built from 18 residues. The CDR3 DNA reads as TGTGCCAGCAGCTTTGGCTATAGGGGCCAGCGGGAAGCCTACGAGCAGTACTTC. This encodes CASSFGYRGQREAYEQYF.

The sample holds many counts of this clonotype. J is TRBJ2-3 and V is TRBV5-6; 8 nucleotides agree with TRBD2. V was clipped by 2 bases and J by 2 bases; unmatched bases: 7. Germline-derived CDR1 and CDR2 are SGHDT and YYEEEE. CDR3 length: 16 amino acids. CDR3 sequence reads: CASSFFTSGYTDTQYF. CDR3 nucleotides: TGTGCCAGCAGCTTCTTTACTAGCGGATACACAGATACGCAGTATTTT.

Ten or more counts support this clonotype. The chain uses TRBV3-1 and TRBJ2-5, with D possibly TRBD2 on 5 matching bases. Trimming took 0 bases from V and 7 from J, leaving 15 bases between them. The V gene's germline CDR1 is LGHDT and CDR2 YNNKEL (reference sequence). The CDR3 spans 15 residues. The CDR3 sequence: CASSQETILTGTQYF. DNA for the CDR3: TGTGCCAGCAGCCAAGAGACTATCTTAACGGGGACCCAGTACTTC.

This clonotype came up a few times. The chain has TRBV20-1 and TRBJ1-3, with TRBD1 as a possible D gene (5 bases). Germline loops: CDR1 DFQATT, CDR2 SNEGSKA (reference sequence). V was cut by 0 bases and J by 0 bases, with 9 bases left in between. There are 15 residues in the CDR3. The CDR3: CSARDAGTSGNTIYF. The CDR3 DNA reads TGCAGTGCTAGAGATGCAGGGACCTCTGGAAACACCATATATTTT.

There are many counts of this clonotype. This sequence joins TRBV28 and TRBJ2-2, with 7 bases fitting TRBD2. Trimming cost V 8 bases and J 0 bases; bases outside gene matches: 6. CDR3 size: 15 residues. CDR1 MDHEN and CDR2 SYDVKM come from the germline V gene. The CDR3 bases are TGTGCCAGCGGGGGGGGACTCTCGAACACCGGGGAGCTGTTTTTT. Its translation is CASGGGLSNTGELFF.

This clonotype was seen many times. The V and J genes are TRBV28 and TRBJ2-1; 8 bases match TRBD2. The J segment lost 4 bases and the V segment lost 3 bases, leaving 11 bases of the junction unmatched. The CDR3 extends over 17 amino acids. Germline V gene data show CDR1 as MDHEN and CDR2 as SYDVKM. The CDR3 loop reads CASSLAGVLAGYNEQFF. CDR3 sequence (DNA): TGTGCCAGCAGTTTGGCCGGCGTCTTAGCGGGGTACAATGAGCAGTTCTTC. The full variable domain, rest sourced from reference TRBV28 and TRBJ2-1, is DVKVTQSSRYLVKRTGEKVFLECVQDMDHENMFWYRQDPGLGLRLIYFSYDVKMKEKGDIPEGYSVSREKKERFSLILESASTNQTSMYLCASSLAGVLAGYNEQFFGPGTRLTVL.

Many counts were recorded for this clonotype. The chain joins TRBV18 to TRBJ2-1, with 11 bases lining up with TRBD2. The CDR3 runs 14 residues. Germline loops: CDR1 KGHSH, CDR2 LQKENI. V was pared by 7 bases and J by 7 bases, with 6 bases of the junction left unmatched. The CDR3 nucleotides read TGTGCCAGCTTGCTCGGGACTAGCGGAAATGAGCAGTTCTTC. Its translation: CASLLGTSGNEQFF.

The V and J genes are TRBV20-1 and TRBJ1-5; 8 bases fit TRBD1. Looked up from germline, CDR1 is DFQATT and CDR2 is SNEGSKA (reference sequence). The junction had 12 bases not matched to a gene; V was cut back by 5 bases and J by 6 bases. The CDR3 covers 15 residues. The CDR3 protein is CSAPLWGTGIQPQHF. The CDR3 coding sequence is TGCAGTGCTCCCCTATGGGGGACAGGAATTCAGCCCCAGCATTTT.